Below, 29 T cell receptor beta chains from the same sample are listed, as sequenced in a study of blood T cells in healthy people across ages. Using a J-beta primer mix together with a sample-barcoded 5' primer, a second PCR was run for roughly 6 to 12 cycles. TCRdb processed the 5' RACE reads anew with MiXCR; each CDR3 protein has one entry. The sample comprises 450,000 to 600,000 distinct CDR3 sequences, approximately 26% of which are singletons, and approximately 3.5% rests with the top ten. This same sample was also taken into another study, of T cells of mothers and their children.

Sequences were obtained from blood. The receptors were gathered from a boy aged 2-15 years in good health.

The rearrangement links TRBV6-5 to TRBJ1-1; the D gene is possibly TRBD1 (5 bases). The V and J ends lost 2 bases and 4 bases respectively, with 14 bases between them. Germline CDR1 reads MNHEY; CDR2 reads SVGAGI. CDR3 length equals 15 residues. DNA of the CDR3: TGTGCCAGCAGTTACGACACGGGACGGGGCACTGAAGCTTTCTTT. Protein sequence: CASSYDTGRGTEAFF.

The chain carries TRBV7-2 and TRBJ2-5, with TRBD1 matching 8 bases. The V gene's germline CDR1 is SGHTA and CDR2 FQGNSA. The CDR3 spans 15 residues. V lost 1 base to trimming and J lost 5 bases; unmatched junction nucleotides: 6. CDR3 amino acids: CASSLDVRGRETQYF. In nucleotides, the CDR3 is TGTGCCAGCAGCTTAGACGTCAGGGGGCGTGAGACCCAGTACTTC.

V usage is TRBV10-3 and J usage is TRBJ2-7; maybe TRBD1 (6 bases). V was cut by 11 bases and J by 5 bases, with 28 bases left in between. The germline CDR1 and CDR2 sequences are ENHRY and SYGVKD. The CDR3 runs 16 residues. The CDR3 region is CAARVGTGIEGDEQYF. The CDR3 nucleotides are TGTGCCGCCCGGGTAGGAACAGGGATCGAGGGGGACGAGCAGTACTTC.

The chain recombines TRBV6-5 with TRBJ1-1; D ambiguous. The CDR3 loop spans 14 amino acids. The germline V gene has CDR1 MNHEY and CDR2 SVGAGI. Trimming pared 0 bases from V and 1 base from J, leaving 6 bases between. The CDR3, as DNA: TGTGCCAGCAGTTACTCGGCAGCGAACACTGAAGCTTTCTTT. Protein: CASSYSAANTEAFF.

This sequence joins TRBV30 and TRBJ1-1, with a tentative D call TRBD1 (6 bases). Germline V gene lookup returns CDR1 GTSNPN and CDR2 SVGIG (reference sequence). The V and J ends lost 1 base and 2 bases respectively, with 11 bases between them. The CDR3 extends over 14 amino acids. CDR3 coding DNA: TGTGCCTGGAGTGCCGGGACAATTAACACTGAAGCTTTCTTT. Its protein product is CAWSAGTINTEAFF.

The CDR3 DNA follows: TGTGCCAGCAGCTTGATAACGGTGAAAGAGCAGTTCTTC. This encodes CASSLITVKEQFF. The gene calls are TRBV5-5 and TRBJ2-1; D is uncertain. This CDR3 region has 13 residues. Trimming pared 1 base from V and 10 bases from J, leaving 12 bases between. In germline, CDR1 is SGHKS, CDR2 YYEKEE (reference sequence).

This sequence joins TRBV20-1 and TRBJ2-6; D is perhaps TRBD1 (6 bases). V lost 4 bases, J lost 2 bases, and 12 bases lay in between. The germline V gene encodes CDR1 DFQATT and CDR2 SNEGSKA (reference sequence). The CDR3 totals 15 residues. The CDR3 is CSATAWGPGANVLTF. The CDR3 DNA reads TGCAGTGCTACCGCGTGGGGGCCTGGGGCCAACGTCCTGACTTTC.

DNA for the CDR3: TGTGCCAGTAGTATAGGGCCAGAGGAGACCCAGTACTTC. Its translation is CASSIGPEETQYF. The chain links TRBV19 to TRBJ2-5; D gene unclear. CDR1 LNHDA and CDR2 SQIVND come from the germline V gene (reference sequence). There are 13 residues in the CDR3. V lost 1 base, J lost 5 bases, and 8 bases lay in between.

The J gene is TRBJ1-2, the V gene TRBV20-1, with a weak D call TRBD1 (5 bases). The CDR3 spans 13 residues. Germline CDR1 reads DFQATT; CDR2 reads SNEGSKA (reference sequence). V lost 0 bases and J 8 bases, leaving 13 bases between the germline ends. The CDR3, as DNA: TGCAGTGCTAGAGATAAAACAGGTCGGGGCTACACCTTC. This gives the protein CSARDKTGRGYTF.

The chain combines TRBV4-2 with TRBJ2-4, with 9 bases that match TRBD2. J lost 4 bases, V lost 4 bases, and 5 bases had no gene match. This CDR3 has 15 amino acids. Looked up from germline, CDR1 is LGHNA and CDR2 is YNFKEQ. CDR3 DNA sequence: TGTGCCAGCAGCCCCCCCCTAGCGGGGAAAAACATTCAGTACTTC. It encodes CASSPPLAGKNIQYF.

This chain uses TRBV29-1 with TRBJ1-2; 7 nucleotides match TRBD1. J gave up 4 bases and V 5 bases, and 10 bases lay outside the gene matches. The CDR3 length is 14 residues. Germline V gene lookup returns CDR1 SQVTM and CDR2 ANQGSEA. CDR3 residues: CSVKRQGPLYGYTF. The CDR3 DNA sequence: TGCAGCGTTAAAAGACAGGGACCTCTCTATGGCTACACCTTC.

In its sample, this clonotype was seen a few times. CDR3 coding DNA: TGCGCCAGCAGCTGGCGGGGGAACTCCTACGAGCAGTACTTC. Translated: CASSWRGNSYEQYF. The rearrangement joins TRBV5-1 to TRBJ2-7; TRBD2 matches 7 bases. V trimming: 3 bases; J trimming: 0 bases; junction bases outside the gene matches: 3. CDR1 is SGHRS, CDR2 YFSETQ, per germline. This CDR3 is built from 14 residues.

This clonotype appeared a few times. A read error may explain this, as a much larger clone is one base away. The CDR3 spells CSARDALDRGNANQETQYF. The DNA of the CDR3 is TGCAGTGCTAGAGATGCCCTAGACAGGGGAAACGCCAATCAAGAGACCCAGTACTTC. J is TRBJ2-5 and V is TRBV20-1, with TRBD1 matching over 8 bases. The V gene end was trimmed by 0 bases and the J gene end by 2 bases; junction bases not matched to a gene: 17. This CDR3 is 19 amino acids long. Germline V gives CDR1 DFQATT, CDR2 SNEGSKA (reference sequence).

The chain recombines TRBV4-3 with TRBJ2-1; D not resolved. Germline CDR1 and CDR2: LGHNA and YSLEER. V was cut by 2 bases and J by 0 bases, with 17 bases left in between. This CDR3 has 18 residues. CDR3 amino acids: CASSQRLASLSSYNEQFF. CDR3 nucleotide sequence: TGCGCCAGCAGCCAACGTCTTGCCTCTCTGAGCTCCTACAATGAGCAGTTCTTC.

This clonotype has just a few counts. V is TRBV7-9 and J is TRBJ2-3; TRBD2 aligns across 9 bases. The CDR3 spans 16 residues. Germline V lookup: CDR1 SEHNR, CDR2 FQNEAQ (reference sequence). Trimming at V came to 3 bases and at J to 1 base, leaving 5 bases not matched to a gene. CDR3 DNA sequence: TGTGCCAGCAGCTTCGAGGGACTAGCTCGCACAGATACGCAGTATTTT. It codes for CASSFEGLARTDTQYF.

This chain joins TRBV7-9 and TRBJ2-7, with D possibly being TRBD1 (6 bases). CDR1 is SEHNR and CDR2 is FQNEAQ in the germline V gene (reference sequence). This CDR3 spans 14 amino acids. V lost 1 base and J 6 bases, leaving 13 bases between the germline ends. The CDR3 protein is CASSLVAQGSEQYF. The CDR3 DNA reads TGTGCCAGCAGCTTAGTAGCCCAGGGGTCCGAGCAGTACTTC.

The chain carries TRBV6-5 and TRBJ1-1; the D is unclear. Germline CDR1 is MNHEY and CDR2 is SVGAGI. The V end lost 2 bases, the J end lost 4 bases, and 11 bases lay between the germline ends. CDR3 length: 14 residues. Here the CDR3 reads CASSYRPAPTEAFF. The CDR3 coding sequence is TGTGCCAGCAGTTACCGACCAGCCCCCACTGAAGCTTTCTTT.

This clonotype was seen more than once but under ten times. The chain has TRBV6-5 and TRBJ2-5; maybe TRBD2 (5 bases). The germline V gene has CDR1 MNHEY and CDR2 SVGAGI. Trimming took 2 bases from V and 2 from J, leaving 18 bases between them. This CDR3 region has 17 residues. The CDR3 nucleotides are TGTGCCAGCAGTTACAACGAGGGCCGTCTGGGACAAGAGACCCAGTACTTC. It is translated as CASSYNEGRLGQETQYF.

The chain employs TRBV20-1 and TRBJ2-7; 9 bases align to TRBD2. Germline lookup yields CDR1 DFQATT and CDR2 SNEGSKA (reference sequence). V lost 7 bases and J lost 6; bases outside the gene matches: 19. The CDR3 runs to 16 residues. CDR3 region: CSVSRPGLAGEVEQYF. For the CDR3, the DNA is TGCAGTGTGTCGAGGCCGGGACTAGCCGGAGAGGTCGAGCAGTACTTC.

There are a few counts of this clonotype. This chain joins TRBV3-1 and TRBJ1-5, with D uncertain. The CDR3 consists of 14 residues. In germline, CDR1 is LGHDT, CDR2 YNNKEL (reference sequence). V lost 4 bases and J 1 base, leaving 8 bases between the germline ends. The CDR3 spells CASSPETSNQPQHF. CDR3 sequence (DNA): TGTGCCAGCAGCCCCGAAACGAGCAATCAGCCCCAGCATTTT.

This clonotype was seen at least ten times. In DNA form, the CDR3 reads TGTGCCAGCAGCTCCGGGGGGCCGGAGACCCAGTACTTC. Amino acid sequence: CASSSGGPETQYF. The chain uses TRBV7-3 and TRBJ2-5; a weak D match, TRBD2 (7 bases). CDR1 and CDR2 from the germline V gene are SGHTA and FQGTGA. This CDR3 has 13 residues. Trimming took off 4 bases at V and 5 bases at J, with 11 bases between the two ends.

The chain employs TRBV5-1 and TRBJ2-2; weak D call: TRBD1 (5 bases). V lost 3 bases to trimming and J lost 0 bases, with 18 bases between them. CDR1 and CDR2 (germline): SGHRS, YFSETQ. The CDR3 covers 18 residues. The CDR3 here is CASSSWLVRGSNTGELFF. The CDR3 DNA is TGCGCCAGCAGCTCCTGGCTAGTTAGGGGCTCGAACACCGGGGAGCTGTTTTTT. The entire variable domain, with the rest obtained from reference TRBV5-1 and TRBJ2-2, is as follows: KAGVTQTPRYLIKTRGQQVTLSCSPISGHRSVSWYQQTPGQGLQFLFEYFSETQRNKGNFPGRFSGRQFSNSRSEMNVSTLELGDSALYLCASSSWLVRGSNTGELFFGEGSRLTVL.

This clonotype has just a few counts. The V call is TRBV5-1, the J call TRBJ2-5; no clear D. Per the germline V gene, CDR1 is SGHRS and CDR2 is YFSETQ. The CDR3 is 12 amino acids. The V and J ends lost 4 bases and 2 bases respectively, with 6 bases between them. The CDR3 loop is CASSAFQETQYF. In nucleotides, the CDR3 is TGCGCCAGCAGCGCCTTTCAAGAGACCCAGTACTTC.

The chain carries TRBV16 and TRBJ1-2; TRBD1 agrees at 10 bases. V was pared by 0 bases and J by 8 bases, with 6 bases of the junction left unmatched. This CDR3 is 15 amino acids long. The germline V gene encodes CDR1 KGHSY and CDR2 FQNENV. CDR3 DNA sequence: TGTGCCAGCAGCCAATCGGGGGACAGGGGCAGGGGCTACACCTTC. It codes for CASSQSGDRGRGYTF.

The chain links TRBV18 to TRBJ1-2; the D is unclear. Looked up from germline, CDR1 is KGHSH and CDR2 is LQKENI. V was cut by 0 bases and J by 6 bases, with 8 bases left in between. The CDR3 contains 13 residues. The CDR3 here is CASSPPVGHGYTF. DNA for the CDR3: TGTGCCAGCTCACCACCGGTCGGCCATGGCTACACCTTC.

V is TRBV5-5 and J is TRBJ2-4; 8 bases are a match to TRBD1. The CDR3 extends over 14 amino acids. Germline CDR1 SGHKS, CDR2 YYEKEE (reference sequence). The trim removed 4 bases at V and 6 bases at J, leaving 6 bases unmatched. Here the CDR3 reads CASSNRQGRNIQYF. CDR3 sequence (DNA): TGTGCCAGCAGCAACCGACAGGGGAGAAACATTCAGTACTTC.

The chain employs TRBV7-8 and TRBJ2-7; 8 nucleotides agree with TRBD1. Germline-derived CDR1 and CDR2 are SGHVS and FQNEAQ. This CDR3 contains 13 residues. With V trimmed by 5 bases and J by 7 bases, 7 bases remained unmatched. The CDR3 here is CASSGTGGEEQYF. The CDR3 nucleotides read TGTGCCAGCAGCGGCACAGGGGGTGAAGAGCAGTACTTC.

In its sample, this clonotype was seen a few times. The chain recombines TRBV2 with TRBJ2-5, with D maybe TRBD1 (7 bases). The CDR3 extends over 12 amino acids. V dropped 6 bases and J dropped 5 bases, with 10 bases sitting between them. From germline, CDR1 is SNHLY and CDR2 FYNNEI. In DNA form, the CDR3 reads TGTGCCAGCAGGCCAGGGGGGGAGACCCAGTACTTC. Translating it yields CASRPGGETQYF.

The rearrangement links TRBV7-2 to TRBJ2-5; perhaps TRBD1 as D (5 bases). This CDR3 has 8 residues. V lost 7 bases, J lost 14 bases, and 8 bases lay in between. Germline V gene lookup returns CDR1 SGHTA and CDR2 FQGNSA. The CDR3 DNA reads TGTGCCAGCAAAACAGGTTACTTC. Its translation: CASKTGYF. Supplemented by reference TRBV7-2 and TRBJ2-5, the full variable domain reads GAGVSQSPSNKVTEKGKDVELRCDPISGHTALYWYRQSLGQGLEFLIYFQGNSAPDKSGLPSDRFSAERTGGSVSTLTIQRTQQEDSAVYLCASKTGYFGPGTRLLVL.